A selection of T cell receptor beta chains follows, all from one sample in a study of CD8 T cells in Susac syndrome. Via MiXCR, TCRdb re-called the immunoSEQ multiplex PCR reads, giving one row per CDR3 protein. Of around 190,000 distinct CDR3 sequences in the sample, around 96% were seen once. Sequencing used CD4+ T cells from PBMCs. The receptors were sampled from a human donor in good health. The CDR3 runs from the conserved cysteine through the conserved F or W. Each record gives: clone size, V gene, J gene, D gene, CDR3 DNA, CDR3 protein. The D gene is left open where the match is weak. Clone size appears in some rows only: once, few, many, or a class for an expanded clone.

NA,TRBV30,TRBJ2-7,TRBD2,TGTGCCTGGCGCCGTGCGGGAGGCGAGCAGTACTTC,CAWRRAGGEQYF
NA,TRBV9,TRBJ2-1,NA,TGTGCCAGCAGCCTTACCGGGACACCCAACAATGAGCAGTTCTTC,CASSLTGTPNNEQFF
NA,TRBV20-1,TRBJ2-3,TRBD2,TGCAGTGCAACCCCGGGACTAGCGGCAACTCTACCCACAGATACGCAGTATTTT,CSATPGLAATLPTDTQYF
few,TRBV6-2/TRBV6-3,TRBJ2-7,NA,TGTGCCAGCAGCCAGGGGAGCGAGCAGTACTTC,CASSQGSEQYF
NA,TRBV29-1,TRBJ2-5,NA,TGCAGCGTTGACGAGGGGGACGTCCGGACCCAGTACTTC,CSVDEGDVRTQYF
NA,TRBV5-1,TRBJ2-3,NA,TGCGCCAGCAGCGCGGGCCCTAGCACAGATACGCAGTATTTT,CASSAGPSTDTQYF
NA,TRBV4-3,TRBJ2-3,TRBD2,TGCGCCAGCAGCCAAGATATATGGGGACTAGCGAAACCAGATACGCAGTATTTT,CASSQDIWGLAKPDTQYF
NA,TRBV27,TRBJ2-7,TRBD1,TGTGCCAGCAGTTTAGATTATAGGACAGGGTACGAGCAGTACTTC,CASSLDYRTGYEQYF
NA,TRBV7-9,TRBJ1-1,NA,TGTGCCAGCACCCGAGCCGCGGGCACTGAAGCTTTCTTT,CASTRAAGTEAFF
NA,TRBV27,TRBJ1-2,NA,TGTGCCAGCAGATATGGGGGCGATGATCACTATGGCTACACCTTC,CASRYGGDDHYGYTF
NA,TRBV20-1,TRBJ1-5,NA,TGCAGTGGTCGCGGGGTAGCGGATCAGCCCCAGCATTTT,CSGRGVADQPQHF
NA,TRBV2,TRBJ2-5,NA,TGTGCCAGCAGTGAACTTAGGACCCAGTACTTC,CASSELRTQYF
NA,TRBV4-1,TRBJ1-2,NA,TGCGCCAGCAGCCAAGATGACAGAAACTATGGCTACACCTTC,CASSQDDRNYGYTF
NA,TRBV18,TRBJ2-3,NA,TGTGCCAGCTCACCAAAGGCGGATACGCAGTATTTT,CASSPKADTQYF
NA,TRBV12-3/TRBV12-4,TRBJ2-6,NA,TGTGCCAGCAGTCGACCCACAAGCTCTGGGGCCAACGTCCTGACTTTC,CASSRPTSSGANVLTF
NA,TRBV7-9,TRBJ2-3,NA,TGTGCCAGCAGCCCCGGTCCCGGGGCCAGGGATACGCAGTATTTT,CASSPGPGARDTQYF
NA,TRBV18,TRBJ2-5,NA,TGTGCCAGCTCACCACCCGTTCGGGGGGCCGGGGAGACCCAGTACTTC,CASSPPVRGAGETQYF
NA,TRBV7-2,TRBJ2-5,TRBD1,TGTGCCAGCAGAGGGGGACAGGGCGGTGGGGAGACCCAGTACTTC,CASRGGQGGGETQYF
NA,TRBV29-1,TRBJ2-1,TRBD2,TGCAGCGTGATAAGGACTAGCGGGGACAATGAGCAGTTCTTC,CSVIRTSGDNEQFF
NA,TRBV29-1,TRBJ2-7,NA,TGCAGCGTTGAAGTGGCCAGAGGGAGGAAGCAGTACTTC,CSVEVARGRKQYF
NA,TRBV29-1,TRBJ2-7,TRBD1,TGCAGCGTGGACGCGACAGGGTCCGGCCTCGAGCAGTACTTC,CSVDATGSGLEQYF
NA,TRBV20-1,TRBJ2-1,TRBD1,TGCAGTGCAGCCTGGACAGGGGCGGGTAATGAGCAGTTCTTC,CSAAWTGAGNEQFF
NA,TRBV12-3/TRBV12-4,TRBJ1-5,NA,TGTGCCAGCACCTCCTCACGGGCAAGTCAGCCCCAGCATTTT,CASTSSRASQPQHF
NA,TRBV29-1,TRBJ2-4,NA,TGCAGCACAGCGGTAAACATTCAGTACTTC,CSTAVNIQYF
NA,TRBV6-2/TRBV6-3,TRBJ1-2,NA,TGTGCCAGCAGTTCCATACAGGGAATTGGCTACACCTTC,CASSSIQGIGYTF
once,TRBV7-9,TRBJ2-1,NA,TGTGCCAGCAGCTTAGGGTCCCCCGGGACCAGCTCCTACAATGAGCAGTTCTTC,CASSLGSPGTSSYNEQFF
NA,TRBV20-1,TRBJ2-1,NA,TGCAGTGCTTCGACAGTCTCTGTCTACAATGAGCAGTTCTTC,CSASTVSVYNEQFF
NA,TRBV20-1,TRBJ1-5,TRBD1,TGCAGTGCTAGGAACCCGGGACAGGGGAACCAGCCCCAGCATTTT,CSARNPGQGNQPQHF
NA,TRBV12-3/TRBV12-4,TRBJ1-2,NA,TGTGCCAGCAGTGGACCGGGGCGTAGCTATGGCTACACCTTC,CASSGPGRSYGYTF
few,TRBV5-6,TRBJ2-7,NA,TGTGCCAGCAGCTTGGTTTGGACAGAAGGCGAGCAGTACTTC,CASSLVWTEGEQYF
NA,TRBV20-1,TRBJ2-7,TRBD1,TGCAGTGCAGGCGGGACAGGGGTTTACGAGCAGTACTTC,CSAGGTGVYEQYF
NA,TRBV18,TRBJ2-5,NA,TGTGCCAGCTCACCATTGGGGGCCCAAGAGACCCAGTACTTC,CASSPLGAQETQYF
NA,TRBV20-1,TRBJ2-5,TRBD2,TGCAGTCTCACGGCCTCTAGCGGCTTGCAAGAGACCCAGTACTTC,CSLTASSGLQETQYF
NA,TRBV29-1,TRBJ1-2,NA,TGCAGCGTTGAAGATTGGAGGGGAAGTAAGGATGGCTACACCTTC,CSVEDWRGSKDGYTF
NA,TRBV29-1,TRBJ2-2,TRBD1,TGCAGCGTTGGTGGACAGGGTGGCACCGGGGAGCTGTTTTTT,CSVGGQGGTGELFF
NA,TRBV14,TRBJ1-5,NA,TGTGCCAGCAGCCAGACCAACAATCAGCCCCAGCATTTT,CASSQTNNQPQHF
NA,TRBV4-1,TRBJ2-7,TRBD2,TGCGCCAGCAGCCGAGGGGCGGGAGCGTACGAGCAGTACTTC,CASSRGAGAYEQYF
few,TRBV29-1,TRBJ2-3,NA,TGCAGCGTTGAAGTGCGGGTGGCAGGTACGCAGTATTTT,CSVEVRVAGTQYF
NA,TRBV7-9,TRBJ2-5,NA,TGTGCCAGCAGCTTGACAGGCTTCCCTCAAGAGACCCAGTACTTC,CASSLTGFPQETQYF
NA,TRBV27,TRBJ2-7,TRBD2,TGTGCCAGCAGCCCCCGGGGGGACTCCTACGAGCAGTACTTC,CASSPRGDSYEQYF
NA,TRBV29-1,TRBJ2-7,NA,TGCAGCACCCGGGACAACTCCTACGAGCAGTACTTC,CSTRDNSYEQYF
NA,TRBV18,TRBJ2-1,NA,TGTGCCAGCTCACGAGGTGGCTTTTCCTACAATGAGCAGTTCTTC,CASSRGGFSYNEQFF
NA,TRBV20-1,TRBJ1-5,NA,TGCAGTGCTAGACTACCGGGGACGACGCCCCAGCATTTT,CSARLPGTTPQHF
NA,TRBV3-1,TRBJ2-7,NA,TGTGCCAGCAGCCAAGTGATCGATCGCTACGAGCAGTACTTC,CASSQVIDRYEQYF
few,TRBV13,TRBJ1-5,NA,TGTGCCAGCAGCTTTTCCCCCAATCAGCCCCAGCATTTT,CASSFSPNQPQHF
NA,TRBV20-1,TRBJ2-3,NA,TGCAGTGCTAGAGTAGACACAGATACGCAGTATTTT,CSARVDTDTQYF
NA,TRBV29-1,TRBJ1-1,TRBD1,TGCAGCGTTGAAGATATAGGGGGCCAAGCTTTCTTT,CSVEDIGGQAFF
NA,TRBV9,TRBJ2-3,NA,TGTGCCAGCAGCGTAGCGATTCGCACAGATACGCAGTATTTT,CASSVAIRTDTQYF
NA,TRBV20-1,TRBJ2-7,NA,TGCAGTGCTAGAGGTACCTGGGATGTCTACGAGCAGTACTTC,CSARGTWDVYEQYF
NA,TRBV20-1,TRBJ1-2,NA,TGCAGTGCTAGACGGGGCCTCTATGGCTACACCTTC,CSARRGLYGYTF
once,TRBV29-1,TRBJ2-1,TRBD1,TGCAGCGTTTTGGACAGGGGGGGCAATGAGCAGTTCTTC,CSVLDRGGNEQFF
once,TRBV30,TRBJ2-1,TRBD2,TGTGCCTGGACCCCACAGCGGGAGGGCCGCCAGTTCTTC,CAWTPQREGRQFF
NA,TRBV18,TRBJ2-7,NA,TGTGCCAGCTCACCACCGATTGACGGCTCCTACGAGCAGTACTTC,CASSPPIDGSYEQYF